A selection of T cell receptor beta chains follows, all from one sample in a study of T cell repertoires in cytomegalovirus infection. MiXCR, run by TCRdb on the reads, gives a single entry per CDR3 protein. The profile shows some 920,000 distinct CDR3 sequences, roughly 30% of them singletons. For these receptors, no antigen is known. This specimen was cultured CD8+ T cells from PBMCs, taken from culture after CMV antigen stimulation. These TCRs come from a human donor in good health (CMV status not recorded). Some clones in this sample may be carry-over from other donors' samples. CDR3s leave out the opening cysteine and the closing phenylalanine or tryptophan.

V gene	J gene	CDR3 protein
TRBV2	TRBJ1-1	ATEGDTEAF
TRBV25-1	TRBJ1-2	ASSAPSALPNYGYT
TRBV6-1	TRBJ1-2	ASRGYRTGVYGYT
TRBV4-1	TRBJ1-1	ASSQVGLEAF
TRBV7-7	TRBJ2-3	ASSLGLGGDTQY
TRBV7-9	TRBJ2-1	ASSLVRFYEQF
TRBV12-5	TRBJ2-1	ASGPGTSGVLREQF
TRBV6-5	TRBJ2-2	ASSYRGSGELF
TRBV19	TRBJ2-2	ASSAGNGFGELF
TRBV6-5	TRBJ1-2	ASSYFGPNYGYT
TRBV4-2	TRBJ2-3	ASSQDGGSTDTQY
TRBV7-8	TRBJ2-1	ASSHPTENNEQF
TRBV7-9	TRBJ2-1	ASSPGTSGGASYNEQF
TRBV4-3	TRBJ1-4	ASSEDSGRNEKLF
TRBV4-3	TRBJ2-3	ASSDKGYNTDTQY
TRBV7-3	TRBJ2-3	ASSWGQAPDTQY
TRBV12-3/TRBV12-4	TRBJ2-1	ASSLAQDEQF
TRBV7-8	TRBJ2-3	ASSLNGQDLTDTQY
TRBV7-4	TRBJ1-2	ASSYRGLYGYT
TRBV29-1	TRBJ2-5	SVDGSASGGETQY
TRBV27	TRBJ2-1	ASSLASGGSSYNEQF
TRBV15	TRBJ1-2	ATSFTGASGKGYT
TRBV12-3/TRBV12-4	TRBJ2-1	ASSPTSGGAGGEQF
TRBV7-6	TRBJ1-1	ASFGAGAEAF
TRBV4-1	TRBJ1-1	ASSHDPLRNTEAF
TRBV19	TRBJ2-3	ASYLSSGASTDTQY
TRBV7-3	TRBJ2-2	ASSLIFLRDRGQGPNGELF
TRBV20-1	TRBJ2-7	KKYDRLYYEQY
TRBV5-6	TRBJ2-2	ASSLVYLANTGELF
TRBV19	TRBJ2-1	ASSINLAGGPNEQF
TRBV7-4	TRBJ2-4	ASTFVTLNIQY
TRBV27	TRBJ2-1	ASSFPSGGAYNEQF
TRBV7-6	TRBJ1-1	ASRDSGGMEAF
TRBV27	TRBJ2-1	ASTPYNEQF
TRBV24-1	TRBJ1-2	ATSDRDSPIYGYT
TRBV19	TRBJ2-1	ASSMGGADEQF